Presented here are 31 T cell receptor beta chains from one specimen sequenced in a study of T cells after yellow fever vaccination. Via MiXCR, TCRdb re-called the 5' RACE reads, giving one row per CDR3 protein. The sample includes a few hundred thousand distinct CDR3 sequences, more than 9% of them seen just once. Sample: PBMCs, taken on the day of the first yellow fever vaccination. These TCRs come from a man between 18 and 29 years old who received the YFV17D yellow fever vaccine.

There are a few counts of this clonotype. The chain recombines TRBV18 with TRBJ1-3; 8 nucleotides align to TRBD1. V shed 2 bases and J 3 bases; nucleotides not matched to a gene: 6. CDR3 length: 16 amino acids. Germline V gene lookup returns CDR1 KGHSH and CDR2 LQKENI. CDR3 sequence: CASSPSQGALGNTIYF. The CDR3 coding sequence is TGTGCCAGCTCACCATCCCAGGGGGCGCTTGGAAACACCATATATTTT.

This clonotype has just a few counts. V usage is TRBV5-1 and J usage is TRBJ2-3; a possible D gene is TRBD1 (5 bases). CDR1 is SGHRS, CDR2 YFSETQ, per germline. Trimming took off 0 bases at V and 2 bases at J, with 13 bases between the two ends. The CDR3 contains 16 residues. CDR3: CASSLALRVTTDTQYF. DNA of the CDR3: TGCGCCAGCAGCTTGGCCCTCAGGGTAACCACAGATACGCAGTATTTT.

This clonotype has a handful of counts. The chain recombines TRBV6-5 with TRBJ1-1, with D unclear. The germline V gene encodes CDR1 MNHEY and CDR2 SVGAGI. This CDR3 is 16 amino acids long. The V gene lost 0 bases and the J gene lost 0 bases, with 11 bases spanning the gap. The CDR3 DNA sequence: TGTGCCAGCAGTTACTCCCGCGGACCTGTGAACACTGAAGCTTTCTTT. It translates to CASSYSRGPVNTEAFF.

The rearrangement uses TRBV5-4 and TRBJ1-1, with 7 bases aligning to TRBD1. The CDR3 spans 14 residues. Per germline, CDR1 SGHNT and CDR2 YYREEE (reference sequence). V dropped 4 bases and J dropped 4; count of bases not matched to a gene: 7. CDR3 sequence reads: CASSHATGLTEAFF. In nucleotides, the CDR3 is TGTGCCAGCAGCCATGCGACAGGGCTCACTGAAGCTTTCTTT.

This clonotype was detected only a few times. The chain is built from TRBV7-2 and TRBJ2-7; possibly TRBD1 or TRBD2 for D (5 bases each). V was pared by 3 bases and J by 2 bases, with 14 bases between. The CDR3 extends over 15 amino acids. Germline CDR1 reads SGHTA; CDR2 reads FQGNSA. DNA for the CDR3: TGTGCCAGCAGCTTTTCAACGGGACCACCCTACGAGCAGTACGTC. Encoded protein: CASSFSTGPPYEQYV.

In this sample, this clonotype turned up many times. This chain connects TRBV7-2 to TRBJ1-6; D possibly corresponds to TRBD1 (5 bases). Germline loops: CDR1 SGHTA, CDR2 FQGNSA. This CDR3 has 13 residues. The V end lost 5 bases, the J end lost 8 bases, and 10 bases lay between the germline ends. CDR3 sequence: CASSGQLDSPLHF. The CDR3 coding sequence is TGTGCCAGCAGCGGACAATTAGATTCACCCCTCCACTTT. Full variable domain (outside the CDR3, taken from reference TRBV7-2 and TRBJ1-6): GAGVSQSPSNKVTEKGKDVELRCDPISGHTALYWYRQSLGQGLEFLIYFQGNSAPDKSGLPSDRFSAERTGGSVSTLTIQRTQQEDSAVYLCASSGQLDSPLHFGNGTRLTVT.

The V call is TRBV5-5, the J call TRBJ2-2; D unresolved. Between the trimmed V and J ends, which lost 4 bases and 7 bases, there was a span of 11 bases. The length of the CDR3 is 13 residues. CDR1 SGHKS and CDR2 YYEKEE come from the germline V gene (reference sequence). Here the CDR3 DNA reads TGTGCCAGCAGCCCCCTTTGGGTCGGGGAGCTGTTTTTT. This codes for CASSPLWVGELFF.

This clonotype was detected ten times or more. This chain's CDR3 is CASEQQGRGYEQYF. For the CDR3, the DNA is TGTGCCAGCGAGCAACAGGGCCGTGGCTACGAGCAGTACTTC. The gene calls are TRBV6-2 or TRBV6-3 and TRBJ2-7, with D possibly TRBD1 on 6 matching bases. The V gene lost 8 bases and the J gene lost 3 bases, with 17 bases spanning the gap. This CDR3 is 14 amino acids long. The germline V gene encodes CDR1 MNHEY and CDR2 SVGEGT.

The genes are TRBV18 and TRBJ1-1, with D maybe TRBD1 (5 bases). There are 14 residues in the CDR3. V was clipped by 8 bases and J by 1 base, with 14 bases between them. In germline, CDR1 is KGHSH, CDR2 LQKENI. For the CDR3, the DNA is TGTGCCAGCACCACAGCACAGGCGAACACTGAAGCTTTCTTT. This codes for CASTTAQANTEAFF.

CDR3 loop: CASSRMDSFDEQYV. CDR3 nucleotide sequence: TGTGCCAGCAGTAGAATGGACAGTTTCGACGAGCAGTACGTC. The rearrangement uses TRBV28 and TRBJ2-7, with D tentatively TRBD1 (6 bases). The length of the CDR3 is 14 residues. In germline, CDR1 is MDHEN, CDR2 SYDVKM. Trimming pared 5 bases from V and 5 bases from J, leaving 16 bases between.

This clonotype was observed many times. The genes are TRBV10-3 and TRBJ2-1; 8 bases are a match to TRBD1. This CDR3 contains 13 residues. In germline, CDR1 is ENHRY, CDR2 SYGVKD. Trimming took 7 bases from V and 5 from J; bases not matched to a gene: 4. The DNA for the CDR3 is TGTGCCATCAAGGGACAGGCAGACAATGAGCAGTTCTTC. Encoded protein: CAIKGQADNEQFF.

The chain carries TRBV7-2 and TRBJ2-5; D gene unclear. This CDR3 has 13 amino acids. CDR1 is SGHTA and CDR2 is FQGNSA in the germline V gene. Trimming shortened V by 2 bases and J by 4 bases, and 8 bases separated the two germline ends. CDR3 amino acids: CASSLNRVETQYF. The CDR3 DNA reads as TGTGCCAGCAGCTTAAACCGGGTAGAGACCCAGTACTTC.

This clonotype was counted only a few times. V is TRBV24-1 and J is TRBJ2-3; 7 bases map to TRBD2. The germline gives CDR1 KGHDR, CDR2 SFDVKD. The CDR3 loop spans 16 amino acids. After removal of 3 bases from V and 6 bases from J, the junction contained 11 bases not matched to a gene. The CDR3 sequence is CATSDPKAGSRDTQYF. In DNA form, the CDR3 reads TGTGCCACCAGTGATCCTAAAGCGGGGTCGCGGGATACGCAGTATTTT.

The chain uses TRBV7-2 and TRBJ2-2, with 8 bases lining up with TRBD2. The germline V gene encodes CDR1 SGHTA and CDR2 FQGNSA. The CDR3 is 15 amino acids. The V and J ends lost 5 bases and 5 bases, in that order; junction bases with no gene match: 7. As DNA, the CDR3 is TGTGCCAGCAGCCAACAGCCGGGGGGGACCGGGGAGCTGTTTTTT. Encoded protein: CASSQQPGGTGELFF.

This clonotype occurred a few times. The CDR3 sequence: CASRRSSEHGYTF. CDR3 in DNA: TGTGCCAGCCGAAGGTCATCGGAACATGGCTACACCTTC. The chain has TRBV28 and TRBJ1-2; no clear D. The V end was cut by 8 bases, the J end by 6 bases, with 16 bases between. The CDR3 is 13 amino acids. Per the germline V gene, CDR1 is MDHEN and CDR2 is SYDVKM.

This clonotype showed up just a few times. This chain uses TRBV20-1 with TRBJ2-3; either TRBD1 or TRBD2 may supply D (5 bases each). CDR1 and CDR2 from the germline V gene are DFQATT and SNEGSKA (reference sequence). CDR3 length equals 13 residues. The germline V and J ends were trimmed by 3 bases and 6 bases, with 13 bases remaining between them. CDR3 DNA: TGCAGTGCTAGTTCGCAGGGCGGGGATACGCAGTATTTT. Translating gives CSASSQGGDTQYF.

This sequence joins TRBV3-1 and TRBJ1-1; TRBD1 matches at 8 bases. Germline CDR1 and CDR2: LGHDT and YNNKEL (reference sequence). V gave up 4 bases and J gave up 5 bases; unmatched junction bases: 6. The CDR3 spans 14 residues. The CDR3 DNA follows: TGTGCCAGCAGCCTAAGACAGGGGAGAACTGAAGCTTTCTTT. Its translation: CASSLRQGRTEAFF. The full variable domain, in which reference TRBV3-1 and TRBJ1-1 provide the parts outside the CDR3, is DTAVSQTPKYLVTQMGNDKSIKCEQNLGHDTMYWYKQDSKKFLKIMFSYNNKELIINETVPNRFSPKSPDKAHLNLHINSLELGDSAVYFCASSLRQGRTEAFFGQGTRLTVV.

CDR3 bases: TGTGCCAGCAGCTTAACGAATGCGAACACCGGGGAGCTGTTTTTT. Translating gives CASSLTNANTGELFF. V gene TRBV7-3 combines with J gene TRBJ2-2; D unresolved. The CDR3 runs 15 residues. Germline values: CDR1 SGHTA, CDR2 FQGTGA. V lost 0 bases to trimming and J lost 0 bases, with 5 bases between them.

Many counts were recorded for this clonotype. V usage is TRBV12-3 or TRBV12-4 and J usage is TRBJ1-2; the D is unclear. The CDR3 sequence is 13 residues long. V lost 2 bases, J lost 4 bases, and 8 bases lay in between. CDR3 amino acids: CASSLLVGYGYTF. The CDR3, as DNA: TGTGCCAGCAGTTTACTGGTCGGCTATGGCTACACCTTC.

This clonotype was seen a few times. The V call is TRBV18, the J call TRBJ2-3; D is unresolved. Germline V gene data show CDR1 as KGHSH and CDR2 as LQKENI. V lost 0 bases to trimming and J lost 2 bases, with 12 bases between them. This CDR3 comprises 16 residues. CDR3 sequence: CASSPPRQDYTDTQYF. For the CDR3, the DNA is TGTGCCAGCTCACCACCGAGGCAGGATTACACAGATACGCAGTATTTT.

V is TRBV25-1 and J is TRBJ2-2; weak D call: TRBD1 (6 bases). Germline-derived CDR1 and CDR2 are MGHDK and SYGVNS. Trimming stripped 8 bases from V and 8 bases from J, with 15 bases between. This CDR3 has 13 amino acids. CDR3 DNA sequence: TGTGCCAGCGGAGTTGGGGGCGTGGGGGAGCTGTTTTTT. Encoded protein: CASGVGGVGELFF.

This clonotype was found a few times. This rearrangement joins TRBV10-3 to TRBJ2-1; D gene uncertain. V was clipped by 6 bases and J by 7 bases, with 13 bases between them. Germline values: CDR1 ENHRY, CDR2 SYGVKD. The CDR3 sequence is 13 residues long. The CDR3 DNA is TGTGCCATCAGGTACCAGGAGAGGAATGAGCAGTTCTTC. The encoded protein is CAIRYQERNEQFF.

This clonotype was seen a few times. The J gene is TRBJ1-1, the V gene TRBV19; possible D gene TRBD1, 6 bases. The germline V gene encodes CDR1 LNHDA and CDR2 SQIVND (reference sequence). V was cut by 7 bases and J by 7 bases, with 16 bases left in between. The CDR3 runs 13 residues. In DNA form, the CDR3 reads TGTGCCAGTACCCCCGGAAACAGGGATGAAGCTTTCTTT. Translation: CASTPGNRDEAFF. The whole variable domain, filled in from reference TRBV19 and TRBJ1-1, reads DGGITQSPKYLFRKEGQNVTLSCEQNLNHDAMYWYRQDPGQGLRLIYYSQIVNDFQKGDIAEGYSVSREKKESFPLTVTSAQKNPTAFYLCASTPGNRDEAFFGQGTRLTVV.

The chain employs TRBV10-3 and TRBJ2-5; 7 bases fit TRBD1. CDR1 ENHRY and CDR2 SYGVKD come from the germline V gene. The CDR3 consists of 13 residues. Germline trimming cut 9 bases from V and 5 bases from J; bases unmatched to any gene: 9. CDR3 sequence: CAIRDSNGETQYF. For the CDR3, the DNA is TGTGCCATAAGGGACAGCAATGGGGAGACCCAGTACTTC.

This clonotype came up a few times. J is TRBJ1-5 and V is TRBV20-1; TRBD1 is a possible D gene (6 bases). The CDR3 sequence is 12 residues long. Looked up from germline, CDR1 is DFQATT and CDR2 is SNEGSKA (reference sequence). V shed 7 bases and J shed 6 bases, with 13 bases lying between them. The CDR3 is CSVGRGLQPQHF. CDR3 sequence (DNA): TGCAGTGTGGGCAGGGGCCTTCAGCCCCAGCATTTT.

The V call is TRBV18, the J call TRBJ1-1; no reliable D call. V was clipped by 0 bases and J by 1 base, with 9 bases between them. Germline CDR1 and CDR2: KGHSH and LQKENI. This CDR3 has 15 residues. In DNA, the CDR3 is TGTGCCAGCTCACCACCGGGGTCGGGGAACACTGAAGCTTTCTTT. It encodes CASSPPGSGNTEAFF.

A few counts support this clonotype. This chain uses TRBV29-1 with TRBJ2-1, with D unclear. The CDR3 is made up of 12 amino acids. Trimming removed 6 bases from V and 4 bases from J, with 10 bases in between. Germline assignment: CDR1 SQVTM and CDR2 ANQGSEA. CDR3 sequence reads: CSVHTGYNEQFF. CDR3 sequence (DNA): TGCAGCGTACACACCGGTTACAATGAGCAGTTCTTC.

This clonotype came up once. The genes are TRBV5-1 and TRBJ1-2; D remains ambiguous. This CDR3 has 12 amino acids. V lost 2 bases, J lost 7 bases, and 9 bases lay in between. Germline values: CDR1 SGHRS, CDR2 YFSETQ. CDR3 sequence (DNA): TGCGCCAGCAGCTTAGGTCAAAGTGGCTACACCTTC. This sequence encodes CASSLGQSGYTF. Supplemented by reference TRBV5-1 and TRBJ1-2, the full variable domain reads KAGVTQTPRYLIKTRGQQVTLSCSPISGHRSVSWYQQTPGQGLQFLFEYFSETQRNKGNFPGRFSGRQFSNSRSEMNVSTLELGDSALYLCASSLGQSGYTFGSGTRLTVV.

This clonotype was observed many times. The chain joins TRBV7-9 to TRBJ2-5; TRBD2 agrees at 9 bases. Germline values: CDR1 SEHNR, CDR2 FQNEAQ (reference sequence). V lost 7 bases and J lost 6; bases outside the gene matches: 6. This CDR3 contains 13 residues. CDR3 nucleotides: TGTGCCAGCACCCTAGCGGGGATTCAGACCCAGTACTTC. It codes for CASTLAGIQTQYF.

The V call is TRBV7-9, the J call TRBJ2-1; D uncertain. The V gene's germline CDR1 is SEHNR and CDR2 FQNEAQ (reference sequence). This CDR3 region has 16 residues. Trimming pared 6 bases from V and 1 base from J, leaving 16 bases between. CDR3 DNA: TGTGCCAGCAGAGAAGCGCCGGCAGTTTCCTACAATGAGCAGTTCTTC. Its translation is CASREAPAVSYNEQFF.

The rearrangement joins TRBV18 to TRBJ2-2; D is perhaps TRBD2 (6 bases). Trimming took off 3 bases at V and 7 bases at J, with 15 bases between the two ends. Germline CDR1 is KGHSH and CDR2 is LQKENI. The CDR3 consists of 15 residues. CDR3 protein: CASSPGRGIGGELFF. The CDR3 nucleotides are TGTGCCAGCTCACCGGGCCGGGGGATTGGCGGGGAGCTGTTTTTT.